These 30 T cell receptor beta chains originate from one sample sequenced in a study of blood T cell repertoires in COVID-19. The method was immunoSEQ multiplex PCR; TCRdb's version includes in-frame clones alone and lacks a portion of them. The data contain approximately 230,000 clones, approximately 79% of them singletons. The specimen was peripheral blood. These receptors were taken from a woman aged 40 to 49 with active or convalescent COVID-19.

V and J are TRBV7-2 and TRBJ1-1; no clear D gene. V lost 5 bases and J 5 bases, leaving 9 bases between the germline ends. Germline V gives CDR1 SGHTA, CDR2 FQGNSA. CDR3 length: 12 residues. The CDR3 sequence: CASSPGVTEAFF. The CDR3 nucleotides read TGTGCCAGCAGCCCAGGTGTGACTGAAGCTTTCTTT. Full variable domain (outside the CDR3, taken from reference TRBV7-2 and TRBJ1-1): GAGVSQSPSNKVTEKGKDVELRCDPISGHTALYWYRQSLGQGLEFLIYFQGNSAPDKSGLPSDRFSAERTGGSVSTLTIQRTQQEDSAVYLCASSPGVTEAFFGQGTRLTVV.

A single count supports this clone. J is TRBJ2-7 and V is TRBV4-1, with a weak D call TRBD1 (7 bases). Germline CDR1 is MGHRA and CDR2 is YSYEKL. V shed 1 base and J shed 2 bases, with 9 bases lying between them. This CDR3 is built from 14 residues. Here the CDR3 reads CASSQAGGTYEQYF. CDR3 bases: TGCGCCAGCAGCCAAGCAGGGGGGACCTACGAGCAGTACTTC.

Only one count was recorded for this clone. The chain carries TRBV5-1 and TRBJ2-2; TRBD1 might be the D (5 bases). Germline V CDR1 and CDR2: SGHRS, YFSETQ. V gave up 4 bases and J gave up 2 bases, with 15 bases separating them. The CDR3 is 16 residues long. The CDR3 sequence: CASSPRGGANTGELFF. For the CDR3, the DNA is TGCGCCAGCAGCCCCCGAGGTGGGGCAAACACCGGGGAGCTGTTTTTT.

V gene TRBV30 combines with J gene TRBJ1-1; the D is unclear. Germline CDR1 is GTSNPN and CDR2 is SVGIG (reference sequence). The CDR3 is 14 amino acids. V shed 2 bases and J shed 3 bases, with 13 bases lying between them. CDR3 region: CAWSREREDTEAFF. The CDR3 DNA is TGTGCCTGGAGTAGGGAGCGTGAGGACACTGAAGCTTTCTTT.

The V gene is TRBV6-5, the J gene TRBJ1-4, with TRBD1 matching 10 bases. V lost 7 bases to trimming and J lost 7 bases; unmatched junction nucleotides: 3. This CDR3 has 13 residues. CDR1 is MNHEY, CDR2 SVGAGI, per germline. CDR3 bases: TGTGCCAGCATAAGGGACAGGGGTGAAAAACTGTTTTTT. It yields the protein CASIRDRGEKLFF.

The chain uses TRBV30 and TRBJ2-1, with D unclear. The CDR3 loop spans 12 amino acids. The germline V and J ends were trimmed by 0 bases and 9 bases, with 9 bases remaining between them. Per germline, CDR1 GTSNPN and CDR2 SVGIG (reference sequence). CDR3 in amino acids: CAWSVRRGEQFF. CDR3 nucleotides: TGTGCCTGGAGTGTAAGGCGCGGTGAGCAGTTCTTC.

The chain employs TRBV6-5 and TRBJ2-1; 8 bases fit TRBD2. The CDR3 loop spans 16 amino acids. Germline trimming cut 0 bases from V and 7 bases from J; bases unmatched to any gene: 8. Germline V gene lookup returns CDR1 MNHEY and CDR2 SVGAGI. The CDR3 nucleotides read TGTGCCAGCAGTTACTCGACCGGGGGGGCCGGAAATGAGCAGTTCTTC. This gives the protein CASSYSTGGAGNEQFF.

This clone appeared many times. The V call is TRBV5-4, the J call TRBJ1-2; D call uncertain. Germline values: CDR1 SGHNT, CDR2 YYREEE (reference sequence). This CDR3 spans 14 amino acids. V was shortened by 4 bases and J by 3 bases, with 13 bases between the two germline ends. The DNA for the CDR3 is TGTGCCAGCAGCAACGTCGGGTCCCACTATGGCTACACCTTC. Residues: CASSNVGSHYGYTF.

The gene calls are TRBV7-9 and TRBJ1-3; D gene uncertain. Germline V CDR1 and CDR2: SEHNR, FQNEAQ (reference sequence). The ends were cut back, 5 bases at V and 3 bases at J, with 14 bases in the middle. The CDR3 sequence is 15 residues long. CDR3 residues: CASSPNESGGNTIYF. In DNA, the CDR3 is TGTGCCAGCAGCCCGAACGAGTCAGGTGGAAACACCATATATTTT.

V and J are TRBV2 and TRBJ1-5, with unresolved D. The CDR3 has 16 amino acids. CDR1 is SNHLY and CDR2 is FYNNEI in the germline V gene. V lost 4 bases, J lost 4 bases, and 17 bases lay in between. The CDR3 sequence: CASSVKEGGRNQPQHF. The CDR3 nucleotides read TGTGCCAGCAGTGTAAAAGAGGGAGGGAGGAATCAGCCCCAGCATTTT.

This chain links TRBV16 with TRBJ1-2; D is undetermined. Per germline, CDR1 KGHSY and CDR2 FQNENV. Between the trimmed V and J ends, which lost 2 bases and 2 bases, there was a span of 6 bases. The CDR3 is 13 residues long. The CDR3 spells CASSQAGNYGYTF. CDR3 sequence (DNA): TGTGCCAGCAGCCAAGCAGGAAACTATGGCTACACCTTC.

The chain combines TRBV7-3 with TRBJ1-1; D gene ambiguous. Germline CDR1 reads SGHTA; CDR2 reads FQGTGA. The CDR3 consists of 13 residues. Deletions cut 2 bases from V and 6 bases from J, with 10 bases between. For the CDR3, the DNA is TGTGCCAGCAGCTTATTCGGGTTCGCTGAAGCTTTCTTT. Translation gives CASSLFGFAEAFF.

The chain couples TRBV13 to TRBJ1-2; weak D call: TRBD1 (5 bases). V lost 5 bases to trimming and J lost 8 bases, with 12 bases between them. Germline assignment: CDR1 PRHDT and CDR2 FYEKMQ (reference sequence). This CDR3 contains 12 residues. This chain's CDR3 is CASSVPGQGYTF. CDR3 DNA: TGTGCCAGCAGCGTCCCAGGGCAAGGCTACACCTTC.

The rearrangement joins TRBV9 to TRBJ2-4, with 9 bases lining up with TRBD1. The CDR3 has 14 amino acids. Germline V lookup: CDR1 SGDLS, CDR2 YYNGEE. Losses at the gene ends were 3 bases for V and 5 bases for J; bases not matched to a gene: 3. CDR3 bases: TGTGCCAGCAGCGCCCGGACAGGGGAAAACATTCAGTACTTC. This codes for CASSARTGENIQYF.

Concerning this clone: Other DNA sequences in the sample encode the same CDR3. This chain links TRBV10-1 with TRBJ1-6; maybe TRBD1 (5 bases). This CDR3 contains 14 residues. The ends were cut back, 2 bases at V and 5 bases at J, with 7 bases in the middle. Germline-derived CDR1 and CDR2 are WNHNN and SYGVQD (reference sequence). Here the CDR3 DNA reads TGCGCCAGCAGTGAGGCCAGGGATAATTCACCCCTCCACTTT. Translated: CASSEARDNSPLHF.

This clone was observed a handful of times. The CDR3 DNA follows: TGTGCCAGCAGTGGGAGGGGGGGGAATTCACCCCTCCACTTT. Its protein product is CASSGRGGNSPLHF. The chain couples TRBV25-1 to TRBJ1-6, with D perhaps matching TRBD1 (6 bases). The CDR3 length is 14 residues. Trimming took off 4 bases at V and 7 bases at J, with 11 bases between the two ends. The germline V gene encodes CDR1 MGHDK and CDR2 SYGVNS.

V is TRBV7-2 and J is TRBJ1-4; no reliable D call. Per the germline V gene, CDR1 is SGHTA and CDR2 is FQGNSA. CDR3 size: 13 residues. V was shortened by 3 bases and J by 8 bases, with 10 bases between the two germline ends. The CDR3: CASSFLLLEKLFF. For the CDR3, the DNA is TGTGCCAGCAGCTTTCTTCTCTTAGAAAAACTGTTTTTT.

CDR3 amino acids: CASSQERGSTDTQYF. Written as DNA, the CDR3 is TGCGCCAGCAGTCAGGAGCGGGGGAGTACAGATACGCAGTATTTT. V is TRBV23-1 and J is TRBJ2-3; 8 nucleotides line up with TRBD2. TRBV23-1 is an open reading frame whose function is uncertain. The CDR3 is made up of 15 amino acids. The trim removed 3 bases at V and 3 bases at J, leaving 5 bases unmatched.

This rearrangement joins TRBV29-1 to TRBJ2-1, with 9 bases fitting TRBD1. The CDR3 extends over 14 amino acids. Per germline, CDR1 SQVTM and CDR2 ANQGSEA. V was pared by 4 bases and J by 8 bases, with 9 bases of the junction left unmatched. The CDR3 DNA reads as TGCAGCGTTGTGGGGACAGGGCGCATTGATGAGCAGTTCTTC. Amino acids: CSVVGTGRIDEQFF.

The V and J genes are TRBV2 and TRBJ1-1; 10 bases map to TRBD1. The V gene end was trimmed by 7 bases and the J gene end by 4 bases; junction bases not matched to a gene: 9. Germline-derived CDR1 and CDR2 are SNHLY and FYNNEI. The CDR3 contains 15 residues. In DNA form, the CDR3 reads TGTGCCAGCAACGAAAGGGACAGGGGAGGCACTGAAGCTTTCTTT. It codes for CASNERDRGGTEAFF.

The CDR3 nucleotides read TGTGCCTGGAGTGCCCCGGGGAGGGAAAGCACTGAAGCTTTCTTT. This codes for CAWSAPGRESTEAFF. The chain couples TRBV30 to TRBJ1-1, with D unclear. Trimming took 1 base from V and 4 from J, leaving 16 bases between them. In germline, CDR1 is GTSNPN, CDR2 SVGIG (reference sequence). CDR3 length: 15 residues.

This clone came up once. This chain links TRBV18 with TRBJ2-2, with D unresolved. The CDR3 runs to 15 residues. The ends were cut back, 0 bases at V and 7 bases at J, with 12 bases in the middle. CDR1 is KGHSH and CDR2 is LQKENI in the germline V gene. The CDR3 loop reads CASSPPSLTSGELFF. Here the CDR3 DNA reads TGTGCCAGCTCACCACCGTCCTTAACAAGCGGGGAGCTGTTTTTT.

This clone came up a few times. V and J are TRBV7-2 and TRBJ1-5; 9 bases align to TRBD1. There are 14 residues in the CDR3. CDR1 and CDR2 from the germline V gene are SGHTA and FQGNSA. The V and J ends lost 1 base and 6 bases, in that order; junction bases with no gene match: 1. CDR3 protein: CASSLGTGVQPQHF. The CDR3 coding sequence is TGTGCCAGCAGCTTAGGGACAGGGGTTCAGCCCCAGCATTTT.

The gene calls are TRBV19 and TRBJ1-5; D is ambiguous. This CDR3 region has 12 residues. The germline V and J ends were trimmed by 4 bases and 5 bases, with 6 bases remaining between them. CDR1 is LNHDA, CDR2 SQIVND, per germline (reference sequence). In DNA form, the CDR3 reads TGTGCCAGTAGTACGCGGGATCAGCCCCAGCATTTT. Translated: CASSTRDQPQHF.

This chain links TRBV6-6 with TRBJ2-5; D is perhaps TRBD2 (5 bases). V was trimmed by 5 bases and J by 1 base, leaving 14 bases between them. Germline V gene data show CDR1 as MNHNY and CDR2 as SVGAGI (reference sequence). The CDR3 runs to 15 residues. CDR3 DNA sequence: TGTGCCAGCAGTCCCTTGGGCCGGGGCCAAGAGACCCAGTACTTC. Amino acid sequence: CASSPLGRGQETQYF.

V and J are TRBV4-1 and TRBJ2-3; D is possibly TRBD2 (6 bases). Germline assignment: CDR1 MGHRA and CDR2 YSYEKL. With 4 bases removed from V and 6 bases from J, the gap between germline ends came to 17 bases. The CDR3 consists of 15 residues. Written as DNA, the CDR3 is TGCGCCAGCAGCCTCCTGTGGGGGGAACGGGATACGCAGTATTTT. Protein sequence: CASSLLWGERDTQYF.

The V call is TRBV24-1, the J call TRBJ2-3, with D maybe TRBD1 (6 bases). The CDR3 consists of 16 residues. V gave up 0 bases and J gave up 2 bases, with 11 bases separating them. Germline V gives CDR1 KGHDR, CDR2 SFDVKD. CDR3 sequence: CATSDLSQGHTDTQYF. CDR3 DNA sequence: TGTGCCACCAGTGATTTGTCGCAGGGGCACACAGATACGCAGTATTTT.

This clone was detected a few times. The rearrangement uses TRBV15 and TRBJ2-7; weak D call: TRBD2 (6 bases). The length of the CDR3 is 16 residues. V lost 5 bases and J lost 2, with 19 bases in between. Germline V gene data show CDR1 as LNHNV and CDR2 as YYDKDF (reference sequence). The CDR3 here is CATSPTPRGGAYEQYV. For the CDR3, the DNA is TGTGCCACCAGCCCCACCCCACGGGGAGGCGCCTACGAGCAGTACGTC.

This chain's CDR3 is CASSTLDSFLNQPQHF. The CDR3 DNA reads TGTGCCAGTAGTACCTTGGACAGCTTCCTCAATCAGCCCCAGCATTTT. The chain has TRBV19 and TRBJ1-5; tentative D call: TRBD1 (6 bases). The ends were cut back, 4 bases at V and 3 bases at J, with 16 bases in the middle. CDR1 is LNHDA, CDR2 SQIVND, per germline (reference sequence). The CDR3 has 16 residues. Full variable domain (missing parts from reference TRBV19 and TRBJ1-5): DGGITQSPKYLFRKEGQNVTLSCEQNLNHDAMYWYRQDPGQGLRLIYYSQIVNDFQKGDIAEGYSVSREKKESFPLTVTSAQKNPTAFYLCASSTLDSFLNQPQHFGDGTRLSIL.

This rearrangement joins TRBV3-1 (or the pseudogene TRBV3-2) to TRBJ2-5, with TRBD2 identical over 8 bases. The V and J ends lost 3 bases and 13 bases, in that order; junction bases with no gene match: 13. This CDR3 contains 14 residues. CDR1 is LGHDT, CDR2 YNNKEL, per germline (reference sequence). CDR3: CASSHGVGAGGGYF. For the CDR3, the DNA is TGTGCCAGCAGCCACGGGGTTGGCGCGGGGGGAGGGTACTTC.